A selection of T cell receptor beta chains follows, all from one sample in a study of cytomegalovirus exposure and HLA in healthy donors. TCRdb's table, derived via immunoSEQ multiplex PCR, lists solely in-frame clones and lacks some. The sample includes around 220,000 clones, around 90% seen only once; the top ten take just under 3%. Specimen: PBMCs. The receptors originated from a woman younger than 30 in good health and CMV-seronegative. Each CDR3 is given with its conserved first and last residue. The D gene is left open where the match is weak. The size field is filled for only some rows; it gives once, few, many or a size class.

d_gene	abundance	v_gene	j_gene	CDR3nt	CDR3aa
TRBD1	-	TRBV4-3	TRBJ1-5	TGCGCCAGCAGCCAAGCCCCGGCTCTCAGGGGGCCCAATCAGCCCCAGCATTTT	CASSQAPALRGPNQPQHF
TRBD2	-	TRBV28	TRBJ2-1	TGTGCCAGCAGTTTTGGGACTAGCGGGCCGGTAGCGAAAGGGTTCTTC	CASSFGTSGPVAKGFF
TRBD2	-	TRBV2	TRBJ2-7	TGTGCCAGCAGTGAAGGGCGGGAGCAGGATGAGCAGTACTTC	CASSEGREQDEQYF
TRBD1	-	TRBV30	TRBJ1-5	TGTGCCTGCAGGGGGCCGGGGGGCAATCAGCCCCAGCATTTT	CACRGPGGNQPQHF
-	-	TRBV28	TRBJ1-5	TGTGCCAGCAGTTTTATCGCCAGGGTCGGACAGCCCCAGCATTTT	CASSFIARVGQPQHF
-	-	TRBV29-1	TRBJ2-1	TGCAGCGTTGCGGCTAGGGGCAGCCTAAAACGCTCCTACAATGAGCAGTTCTTC	CSVAARGSLKRSYNEQFF
-	-	TRBV7-2	TRBJ2-3	TGTGCCAGCAGCTTAGGGGTCGGACTAGGGGGTAGGGATACGCAGTATTTT	CASSLGVGLGGRDTQYF
-	-	TRBV23-1	TRBJ1-2	TGCGCCAGCAGTCAGAGGACTGGGGGCTACACCTTC	CASSQRTGGYTF
TRBD1	-	TRBV5-8	TRBJ1-2	TGTGCCAGCAGCGCGGGACAGGGCAAAGGCCCCTATGGCTACACCTTC	CASSAGQGKGPYGYTF
TRBD1	-	TRBV6-6	TRBJ2-7	TGTGCCAGCAGCGAAGGGGGCGCGGCCGAGCAGTACTTC	CASSEGGAAEQYF
-	few	TRBV27	TRBJ2-7	TGTGCCAGCAGCGGACACCTCTCCTACGAGCAGTACTTC	CASSGHLSYEQYF
-	many	TRBV5-6	TRBJ2-1	TGTGCCAGCAGCTTTAATTATGAGCAGTTCTTC	CASSFNYEQFF
-	-	TRBV28	TRBJ1-2	TGTGCCAGCAGTGTAACCACAGGGTTAAACGGCTACACCTTC	CASSVTTGLNGYTF
TRBD1	-	TRBV27	TRBJ1-1	TGTGCCAGCAGCCTCACTTGGGACAGGGGACGCGACACTGAAGCTTTCTTT	CASSLTWDRGRDTEAFF
-	-	TRBV27	TRBJ2-2	TGTGCCAGCAGTTTGACAGTCTGGAACACCGGGGAGCTGTTTTTT	CASSLTVWNTGELFF
-	-	TRBV12-1	TRBJ2-7	TGTGCCAGCAGCAAAGGACAGGGGAACCACGAGCAGTACTTC	CASSKGQGNHEQYF
-	-	TRBV6-5	TRBJ1-5	TGTGCCAGCAGTTACACAGGGATCGGTCAGCCCCAGCATTTT	CASSYTGIGQPQHF
TRBD2	-	TRBV5-4	TRBJ2-5	TGTGCCAGCAGCTTGGATCTGCGCGGGGGGGGGAAAGAGACCCAGTACTTC	CASSLDLRGGGKETQYF
-	-	TRBV10-3	TRBJ2-7	TGTGCCATCAGTGAACGAGGACAGCCCTACGAGCAGTACTTC	CAISERGQPYEQYF
TRBD1	-	TRBV29-1	TRBJ2-7	TGCAGCGTTACCCAGCCGGGACAGGGCGAGTTCTGGGAGCAGTACTTC	CSVTQPGQGEFWEQYF